The clone carrying this TCR beta chain was detected a few times. As yet, its antigen is unknown. Assay: immunoSEQ multiplex PCR; the TCRdb copy retains only in-frame clones and omits some. The sample carries 96,000 or so clones, 70% to 90% recorded once. This CDR3 comprises 13 residues. Looked up from germline, CDR1 is ENHRY and CDR2 is SYGVKD. V gave up 6 bases and J gave up 0 bases, with 6 bases separating them. These data come from a study of T cell responses to AZD1222 COVID-19 vaccine. Whole-study results and caveats: Baseline seropositivity occurred in only a handful of AZD1222 recipients.

The rearrangement joins TRBV10-3 to TRBJ1-3, with D unclear. The sequence was collected from an adult in good health. The sample in question was peripheral blood, obtained on day 0 of AZD1222 vaccination. DNA of the CDR3: TGTGCCATCAGCGGGGACTCTGGAAACACCATATATTTT. Translated, it gives CAISGDSGNTIYF.